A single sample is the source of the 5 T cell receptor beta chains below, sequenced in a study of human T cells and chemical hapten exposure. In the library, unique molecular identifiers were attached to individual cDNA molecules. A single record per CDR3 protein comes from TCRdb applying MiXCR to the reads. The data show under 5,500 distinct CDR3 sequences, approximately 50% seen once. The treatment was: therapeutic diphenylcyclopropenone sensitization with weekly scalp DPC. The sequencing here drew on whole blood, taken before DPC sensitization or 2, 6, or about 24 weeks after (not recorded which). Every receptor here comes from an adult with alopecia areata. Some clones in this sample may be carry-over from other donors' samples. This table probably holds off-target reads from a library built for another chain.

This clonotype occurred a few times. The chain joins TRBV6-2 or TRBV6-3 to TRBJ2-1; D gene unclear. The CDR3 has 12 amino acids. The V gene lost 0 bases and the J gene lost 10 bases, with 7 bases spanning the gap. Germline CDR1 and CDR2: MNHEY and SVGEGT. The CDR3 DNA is TGTGCCAGCAGTTACTCGCGCCGCGAGCAGTTCTTC. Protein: CASSYSRREQFF.

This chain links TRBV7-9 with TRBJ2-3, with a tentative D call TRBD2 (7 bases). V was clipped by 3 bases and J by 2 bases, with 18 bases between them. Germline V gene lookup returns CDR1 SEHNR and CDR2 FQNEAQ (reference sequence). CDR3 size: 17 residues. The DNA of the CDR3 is TGTGCCAGCAGCTTGGGGGGGCCTAGCGGACTCACAGATACGCAGTATTTT. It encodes CASSLGGPSGLTDTQYF.

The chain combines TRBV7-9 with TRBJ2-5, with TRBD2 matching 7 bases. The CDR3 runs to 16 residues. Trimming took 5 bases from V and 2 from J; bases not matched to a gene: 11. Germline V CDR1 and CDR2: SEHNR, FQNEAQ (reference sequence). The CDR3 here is CASSGMVAGSQETQYF. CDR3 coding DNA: TGTGCCAGCAGCGGGATGGTAGCGGGCTCACAAGAGACCCAGTACTTC.

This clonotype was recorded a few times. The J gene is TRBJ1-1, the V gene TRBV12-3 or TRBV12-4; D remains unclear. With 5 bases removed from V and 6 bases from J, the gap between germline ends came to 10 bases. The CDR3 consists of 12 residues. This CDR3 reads CASSTGEPEAFF. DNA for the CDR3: TGTGCCAGCAGTACCGGGGAGCCTGAAGCTTTCTTT.

CDR3 loop: CASSPYRDSVTDTQYF. CDR3 sequence (DNA): TGTGCCAGCAGCCCATACCGGGACAGCGTCACAGATACGCAGTATTTT. The J gene is TRBJ2-3, the V gene TRBV7-8; 7 nucleotides line up with TRBD1. Germline CDR1 and CDR2: SGHVS and FQNEAQ. With 5 bases clipped from V and 2 bases from J, the junction kept 10 bases outside the gene matches. The CDR3 is 16 amino acids.